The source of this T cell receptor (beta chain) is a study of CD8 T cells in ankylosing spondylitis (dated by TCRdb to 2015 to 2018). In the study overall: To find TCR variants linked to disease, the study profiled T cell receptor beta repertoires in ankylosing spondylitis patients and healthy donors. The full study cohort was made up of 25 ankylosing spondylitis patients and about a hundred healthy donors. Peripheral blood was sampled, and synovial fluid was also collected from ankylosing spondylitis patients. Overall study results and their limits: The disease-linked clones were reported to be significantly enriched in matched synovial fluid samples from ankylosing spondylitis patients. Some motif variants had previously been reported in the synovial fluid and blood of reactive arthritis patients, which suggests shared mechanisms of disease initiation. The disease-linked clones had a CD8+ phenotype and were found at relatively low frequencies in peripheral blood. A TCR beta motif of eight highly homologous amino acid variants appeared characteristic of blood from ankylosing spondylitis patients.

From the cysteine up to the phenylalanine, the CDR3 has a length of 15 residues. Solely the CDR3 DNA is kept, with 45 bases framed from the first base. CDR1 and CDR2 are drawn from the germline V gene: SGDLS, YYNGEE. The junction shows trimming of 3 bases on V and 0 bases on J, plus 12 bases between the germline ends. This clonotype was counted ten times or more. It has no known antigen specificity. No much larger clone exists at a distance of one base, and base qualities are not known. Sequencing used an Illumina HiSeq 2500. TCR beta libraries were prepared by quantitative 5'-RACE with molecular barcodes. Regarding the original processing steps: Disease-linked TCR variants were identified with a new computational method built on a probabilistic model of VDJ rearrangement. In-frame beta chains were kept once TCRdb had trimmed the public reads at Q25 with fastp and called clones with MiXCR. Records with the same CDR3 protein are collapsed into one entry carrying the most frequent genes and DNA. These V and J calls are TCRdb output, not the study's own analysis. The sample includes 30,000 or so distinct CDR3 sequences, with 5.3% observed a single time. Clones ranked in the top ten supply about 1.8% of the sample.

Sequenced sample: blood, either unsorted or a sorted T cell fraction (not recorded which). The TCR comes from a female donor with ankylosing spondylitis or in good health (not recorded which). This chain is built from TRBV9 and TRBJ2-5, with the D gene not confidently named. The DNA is TGTGCCAGCAGCGCACGTTCCGACAACCAAGAGACCCAGTACTTC. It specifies CASSARSDNQETQYF.